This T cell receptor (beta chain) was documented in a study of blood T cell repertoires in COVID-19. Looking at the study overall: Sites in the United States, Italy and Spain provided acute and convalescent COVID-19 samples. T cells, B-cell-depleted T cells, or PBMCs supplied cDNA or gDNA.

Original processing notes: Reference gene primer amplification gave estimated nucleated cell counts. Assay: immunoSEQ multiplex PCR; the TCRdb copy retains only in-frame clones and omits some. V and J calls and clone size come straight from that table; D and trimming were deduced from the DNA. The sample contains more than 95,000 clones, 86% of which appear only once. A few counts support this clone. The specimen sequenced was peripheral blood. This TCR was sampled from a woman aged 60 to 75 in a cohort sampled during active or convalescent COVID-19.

The CDR3 DNA reads as TGTGCCAGCAGTTTAGACGGAGGGACCCAGTACTTC. Its translation is CASSLDGGTQYF. The chain links TRBV12-3 or TRBV12-4 to TRBJ2-5; D is perhaps TRBD2 (5 bases). The CDR3 spans 12 residues. The ends were cut back, 1 base at V and 7 bases at J, with 7 bases in the middle.